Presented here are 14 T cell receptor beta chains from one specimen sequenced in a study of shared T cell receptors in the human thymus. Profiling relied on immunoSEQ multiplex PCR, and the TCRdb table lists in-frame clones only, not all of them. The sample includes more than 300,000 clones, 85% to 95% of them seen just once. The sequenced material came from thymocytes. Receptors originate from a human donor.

The CDR3 loop reads CSARETGQYF. CDR3 DNA sequence: TGCAGTGCTAGAGAAACCGGGCAGTACTTC. The rearrangement joins TRBV20-1 to TRBJ2-7; no reliable D call. CDR3 length: 10 amino acids. The germline V and J ends were trimmed by 0 bases and 9 bases, with 6 bases remaining between them. CDR1 is DFQATT, CDR2 SNEGSKA, per germline (reference sequence).

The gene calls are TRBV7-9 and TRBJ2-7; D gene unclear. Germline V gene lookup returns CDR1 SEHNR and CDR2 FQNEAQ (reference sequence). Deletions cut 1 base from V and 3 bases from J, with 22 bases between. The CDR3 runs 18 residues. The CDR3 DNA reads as TGTGCCAGCAGCTTAGTTTATCAGAAAGTGGGTCCCGTCTACGAGCAGTACTTC. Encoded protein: CASSLVYQKVGPVYEQYF. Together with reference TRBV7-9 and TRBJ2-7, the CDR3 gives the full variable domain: DTGVSQNPRHKITKRGQNVTFRCDPISEHNRLYWYRQTLGQGPEFLTYFQNEAQLEKSRLLSDRFSAERPKGSFSTLEIQRTEQGDSAMYLCASSLVYQKVGPVYEQYFGPGTRLTVT.

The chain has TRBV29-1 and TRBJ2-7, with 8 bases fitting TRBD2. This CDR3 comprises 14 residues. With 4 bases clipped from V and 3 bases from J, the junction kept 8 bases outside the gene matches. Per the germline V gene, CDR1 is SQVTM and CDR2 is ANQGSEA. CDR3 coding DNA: TGCAGCGTTGCGGGCCTAGCGGGTTTCTACGAGCAGTACTTC. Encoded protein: CSVAGLAGFYEQYF.

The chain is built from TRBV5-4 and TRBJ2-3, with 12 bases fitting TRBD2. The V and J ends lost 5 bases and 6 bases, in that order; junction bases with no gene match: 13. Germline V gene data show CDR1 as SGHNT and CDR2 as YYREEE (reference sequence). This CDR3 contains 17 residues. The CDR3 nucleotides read TGTGCCAGCAGGAACCCGGGACTAGCGGGTGGGAGTGATACGCAGTATTTT. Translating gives CASRNPGLAGGSDTQYF.

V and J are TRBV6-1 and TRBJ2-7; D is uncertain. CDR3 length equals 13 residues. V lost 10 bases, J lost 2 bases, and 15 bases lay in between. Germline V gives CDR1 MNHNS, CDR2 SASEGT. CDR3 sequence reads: CATNLLIPYEQYF. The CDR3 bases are TGTGCCACCAACTTGCTGATTCCCTACGAGCAGTACTTC.

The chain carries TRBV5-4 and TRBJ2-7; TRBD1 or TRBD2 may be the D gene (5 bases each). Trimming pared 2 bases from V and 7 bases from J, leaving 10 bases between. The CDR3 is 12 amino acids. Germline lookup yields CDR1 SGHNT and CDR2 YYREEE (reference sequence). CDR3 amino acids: CASSFRDREQYF. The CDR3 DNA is TGTGCCAGCAGCTTCAGGGACCGGGAGCAGTACTTC. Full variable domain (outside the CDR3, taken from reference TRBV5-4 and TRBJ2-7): ETGVTQSPTHLIKTRGQQVTLRCSSQSGHNTVSWYQQALGQGPQFIFQYYREEENGRGNFPPRFSGLQFPNYSSELNVNALELDDSALYLCASSFRDREQYFGPGTRLTVT.

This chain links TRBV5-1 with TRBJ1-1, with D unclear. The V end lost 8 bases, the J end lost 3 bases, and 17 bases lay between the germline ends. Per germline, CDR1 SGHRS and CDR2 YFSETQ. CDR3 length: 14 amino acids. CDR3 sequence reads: CARRTSSTDTEAFF. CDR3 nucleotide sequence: TGCGCCAGACGGACGTCCTCGACGGACACTGAAGCTTTCTTT.

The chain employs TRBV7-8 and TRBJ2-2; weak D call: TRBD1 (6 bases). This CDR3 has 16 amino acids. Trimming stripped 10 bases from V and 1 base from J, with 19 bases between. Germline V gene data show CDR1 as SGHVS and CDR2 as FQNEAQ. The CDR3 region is CATILTGQMNTGELFF. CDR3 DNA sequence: TGTGCCACGATCTTGACTGGACAGATGAACACCGGGGAGCTGTTTTTT. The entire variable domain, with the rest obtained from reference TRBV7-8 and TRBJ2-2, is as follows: GAGVSQSPRYKVAKRGQDVALRCDPISGHVSLFWYQQALGQGPEFLTYFQNEAQLDKSGLPSDRFFAERPEGSVSTLKIQRTQQEDSAVYLCATILTGQMNTGELFFGEGSRLTVL.

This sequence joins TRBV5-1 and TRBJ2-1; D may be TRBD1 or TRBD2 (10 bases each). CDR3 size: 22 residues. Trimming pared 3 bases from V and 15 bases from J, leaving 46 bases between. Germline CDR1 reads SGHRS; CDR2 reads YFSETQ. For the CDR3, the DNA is TGCGCCAGCAGCTCGCTAACCGGACAGGGGGAAGTAAGCGGGAGGGAACAAAGGGGTCGGTTCTTC. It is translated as CASSSLTGQGEVSGREQRGRFF.

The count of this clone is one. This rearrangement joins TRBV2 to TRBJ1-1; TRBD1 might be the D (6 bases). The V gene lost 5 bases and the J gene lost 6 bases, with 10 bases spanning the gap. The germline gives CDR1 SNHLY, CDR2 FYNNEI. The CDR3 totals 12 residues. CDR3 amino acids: CASSSAGAEAFF. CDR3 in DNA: TGTGCCAGCAGTTCGGCAGGGGCTGAAGCTTTCTTT. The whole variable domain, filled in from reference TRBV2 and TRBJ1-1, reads EPEVTQTPSHQVTQMGQEVILRCVPISNHLYFYWYRQILGQKVEFLVSFYNNEISEKSEIFDDQFSVERPDGSNFTLKIRSTKLEDSAMYFCASSSAGAEAFFGQGTRLTVV.

The CDR3 DNA reads TGTGCCAGCAGTCCCAAGGGGGTAGAAAACTATGGCTACACCTTC. This encodes CASSPKGVENYGYTF. This chain uses TRBV28 with TRBJ1-2; tentative D call: TRBD1 (6 bases). Germline V gene data show CDR1 as MDHEN and CDR2 as SYDVKM. This CDR3 is built from 15 residues. Trimming removed 5 bases from V and 2 bases from J, with 15 bases in between.

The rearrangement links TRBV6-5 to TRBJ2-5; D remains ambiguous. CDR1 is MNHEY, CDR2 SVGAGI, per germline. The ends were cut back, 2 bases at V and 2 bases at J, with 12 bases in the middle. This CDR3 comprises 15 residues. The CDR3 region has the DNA TGTGCCAGCAGTTACCGCCGGGTAGAGCAAGAGACCCAGTACTTC. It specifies CASSYRRVEQETQYF.

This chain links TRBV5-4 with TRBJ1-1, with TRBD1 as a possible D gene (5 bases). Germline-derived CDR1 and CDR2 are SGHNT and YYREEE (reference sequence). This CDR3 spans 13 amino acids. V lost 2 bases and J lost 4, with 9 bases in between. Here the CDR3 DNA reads TGTGCCAGCAGCTTTCAAGGGACCACTGAAGCTTTCTTT. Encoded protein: CASSFQGTTEAFF.

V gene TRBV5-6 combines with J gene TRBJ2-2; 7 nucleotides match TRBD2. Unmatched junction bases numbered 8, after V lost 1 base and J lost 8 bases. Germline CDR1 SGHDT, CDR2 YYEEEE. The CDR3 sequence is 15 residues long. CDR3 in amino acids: CASSLWTRGWGELFF. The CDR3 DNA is TGTGCCAGCAGCTTGTGGACTAGGGGCTGGGGGGAGCTGTTTTTT.